These T cell receptor beta chains were read from a single sample in a study of early T cells in non-severe SARS-CoV-2 infection. TCRdb analysed the 5' RACE reads with MiXCR anew, one entry per CDR3 protein. The sample holds some 82,000 distinct CDR3 sequences; more than 5% are singletons and the top ten take 7.8%. Sequenced sample: whole blood. These receptors came from an adult who was a healthcare worker with PCR-confirmed SARS-CoV-2 infection or an uninfected control (not recorded which). Each CDR3 is given with its conserved first and last residue. The order of the fields is J gene, V gene, clone size, D gene, CDR3 DNA, CDR3 protein. D genes are given only for firm matches. Size is stated for part of the rows, as once, few or many counts, or as a class when the clone is expanded.

>TRBJ2-7|TRBV28|NA|NA
TGTGCCAGCAGCCAACTCCGCTTGGGGCAGTACTTC
CASSQLRLGQYF
>TRBJ1-5|TRBV7-2|many|NA
TGTGCCAGCAGCTCCGACTTAGGCAATCAGCCCCAGCATTTT
CASSSDLGNQPQHF
>TRBJ2-1|TRBV28|few|NA
TGTGCCAGCAGTCCTTCTAGCAATGGGCTTCGGAATGAGCAGTTCTTC
CASSPSSNGLRNEQFF
>TRBJ1-6|TRBV6-2/TRBV6-3|many|NA
TGTGCCAGCAGTTCCCCCACCGCGGCGGGAAATTCACCCCTCCACTTT
CASSSPTAAGNSPLHF
>TRBJ1-1|TRBV12-3/TRBV12-4|few|TRBD1
TGTGCCAGCAGTTTAATCCCACAGGGGGCCGGTGAAGCTTTCTTT
CASSLIPQGAGEAFF
>TRBJ1-1|TRBV29-1|many|NA
TGCAGCGTTGTAATACAAGCCACTGAAGCTTTCTTT
CSVVIQATEAFF
>TRBJ2-3|TRBV29-1|many|NA
TGCAGCGTTATGGTTGCGGGGACCACTTCGTATTTT
CSVMVAGTTSYF
>TRBJ2-1|TRBV4-1|few|TRBD2
TGCGCCAGCAGCCAAGATGGGCTAGCGGTAAATGAGCAGTTCTTC
CASSQDGLAVNEQFF
>TRBJ2-1|TRBV5-1|NA|NA
TGCGCCAGCAGGACGGGGGGCCGCTCCTACAATGAGCAGTTCTTC
CASRTGGRSYNEQFF
>TRBJ2-5|TRBV5-1|few|TRBD1
TGCGCCAGCAGTGGGACAGGGGACGCTCTTGGGACCCAGTACTTC
CASSGTGDALGTQYF
>TRBJ2-3|TRBV4-2|many|NA
TGTGCCAGCAGCCAAGAGGGAGTCACAGATACGCAGTATTTT
CASSQEGVTDTQYF
>TRBJ2-5|TRBV3-1|NA|NA
TGTGCCAGCAGCCAAGATGGGCTAGTGGGTGAGACCCAGTACTTC
CASSQDGLVGETQYF
>TRBJ2-2|TRBV5-4|few|TRBD1
TGTGCCAGCAGCTTGGTCGGACAGGAGACCACCGGGGAGCTGTTTTTT
CASSLVGQETTGELFF
>TRBJ1-6|TRBV3-1|many|TRBD1
TGTGCCAGCAGCCAAGGACAGGGTCGCTCACCCCTCCACTTT
CASSQGQGRSPLHF
>TRBJ1-4|TRBV7-2|many|NA
TGTGCCAGCAGCTTAGCAAAGGGGCTAGGCGAAAAACTGTTTTTT
CASSLAKGLGEKLFF
>TRBJ2-1|TRBV20-1|many|TRBD1
TGCAGTGCTCCAGCGGGGACAGGGCACAATGAGCAGTTCTTC
CSAPAGTGHNEQFF
>TRBJ2-7|TRBV9|few|TRBD1
TGTGCCAGCAGCGTAGGTTGGGACAGGGCCTACGAGCAGTACTTC
CASSVGWDRAYEQYF
>TRBJ2-1|TRBV24-1|NA|TRBD1
TGTGCCACCAGTGATTCGAGACAGGGAAGTAATGAGCAGTTCTTC
CATSDSRQGSNEQFF
>TRBJ1-5|TRBV20-1|many|TRBD1
TGCAGTGCTAGAGTGTTGGGGACAGCGAATCAGCCCCAGCATTTT
CSARVLGTANQPQHF
>TRBJ2-3|TRBV15|many|NA
TGTGCCACCAGCAGAGATGGAGGGGACCCCACAGATACGCAGTATTTT
CATSRDGGDPTDTQYF
>TRBJ2-5|TRBV7-2|many|NA
TGTGCCAGCAGCTCGAAAGAGACCCAGTACTTC
CASSSKETQYF
>TRBJ2-7|TRBV19|NA|NA
TGTGCCAGTAGTATGACGCGGGGAAAAGTGGGCTACGAGCAGTACTTC
CASSMTRGKVGYEQYF
>TRBJ2-1|TRBV3-1|NA|NA
TGTGCCAGCAGCCCCCATGGGGGGAGCTCCTACAATGAGCAGTTCTTC
CASSPHGGSSYNEQFF
>TRBJ2-5|TRBV2|NA|TRBD1
TGTGCCAGCAGTGAACGGGGACAGGAGGAGACCCAGTACTTC
CASSERGQEETQYF
>TRBJ1-5|TRBV20-1|few|NA
TGCAGTGCTAGTAGTCCTACGGTAGTCAATCAGCCCCAGCATTTT
CSASSPTVVNQPQHF
>TRBJ2-7|TRBV12-3/TRBV12-4|many|NA
TGTGCCAGCAGTTTTTCGGGGTCCTACGAGCAGTACTTC
CASSFSGSYEQYF
>TRBJ2-5|TRBV20-1|NA|TRBD2
TGCAGTGCTAAAAAACCAGCGGGGGGGCCCGAGACCCAGTACTTC
CSAKKPAGGPETQYF
>TRBJ1-2|TRBV5-6|many|NA
TGTGCCAGCAGCTCCCTCCCTGGAGGGGGCTACACCTTC
CASSSLPGGGYTF
>TRBJ2-1|TRBV20-1|NA|NA
TGCAGTGCTAGAGGGGGCGATTTCGGCAATGAGCAGTTCTTC
CSARGGDFGNEQFF
>TRBJ1-1|TRBV5-1|NA|TRBD1
TGCGCCAGCAGAGCCGGGACAGCGAACACTGAAGCTTTCTTT
CASRAGTANTEAFF
>TRBJ2-7|TRBV15|many|TRBD1
TGTGCCACCAGCAGAGGACAGGGACAATACGAGCAGTACTTC
CATSRGQGQYEQYF
>TRBJ2-3|TRBV20-1|NA|NA
TGCAGTGCTAGAGTTCTAGCTAGCACAGATACGCAGTATTTT
CSARVLASTDTQYF
>TRBJ1-2|TRBV12-3/TRBV12-4|few|NA
TGTGCCAGCAGTTTGGTATCTAACTATGGCTACACCTTC
CASSLVSNYGYTF
>TRBJ1-5|TRBV12-3/TRBV12-4|many|TRBD1
TGTGCCAGCAAAACAACGACAGGGGCGATAAATCAGCCCCAGCATTTT
CASKTTTGAINQPQHF
>TRBJ2-7|TRBV3-1|NA|TRBD2
TGTGCCAGCAGCCACGGGACTAGCGGGGCGAGCTCCTACGAGCAGTACTTC
CASSHGTSGASSYEQYF
>TRBJ2-5|TRBV7-8|few|TRBD2
TGTGCCAGCAGCTTAGGTACTAGCGCACAGGAGACCCAGTACTTC
CASSLGTSAQETQYF
>TRBJ2-2|TRBV4-3|NA|NA
TGCGCCAGCAGCCAAGAGCCAGCCACCGGGGAGCTGTTTTTT
CASSQEPATGELFF
>TRBJ1-1|TRBV7-2|many|NA
TGTGCCAGCAGCTTAGGCCACATGGGGACTGAAGTTTTCTTT
CASSLGHMGTEVFF
>TRBJ1-6|TRBV28|few|NA
TGTGCCAGCAGACGCGGGATGATCGATAATTCACCCCTCCACTTT
CASRRGMIDNSPLHF
>TRBJ2-1|TRBV6-2/TRBV6-3|few|TRBD2
TGTGCCAGCACCCAACGCTGGGCTAGCGGGAGAAGTGGTGATGAGCAGTTCTTC
CASTQRWASGRSGDEQFF
>TRBJ2-7|TRBV12-3/TRBV12-4|NA|NA
TGTGCCAGCAGTTTTCCAGGCTCTGTCGGGAAGGGGCAGTACTTC
CASSFPGSVGKGQYF
>TRBJ1-2|TRBV14|many|NA
TGTGCCAGCAGCCCTCAAAATTATGGCTACACCTTC
CASSPQNYGYTF
>TRBJ2-7|TRBV2|few|TRBD2
TGTGCCAGCAGCCCAGTCGGGGGGTCCTACGAGCAGTACTTC
CASSPVGGSYEQYF
>TRBJ1-1|TRBV12-3/TRBV12-4|NA|NA
TGTGCCAGCAGTCTACGGGTGGGGCGCACTGAAGCTTTCTTT
CASSLRVGRTEAFF
>TRBJ2-3|TRBV21-1|NA|NA
NA
CASSKVAVGASTDTQYF
>TRBJ2-2|TRBV27|many|NA
TGTGCCAGCAGTTCTTTCAGGGGACTGGGGAACACCGGGGAGCTGTTTTTT
CASSSFRGLGNTGELFF
>TRBJ1-5|TRBV12-3/TRBV12-4|few|NA
TGTGCCAGCAGTTTGGGTCATTTTAGCAATCAGCCCCAGCATTTT
CASSLGHFSNQPQHF
>TRBJ2-2|TRBV20-1|many|NA
TGCAGTGCTAAAGGGGTGCACACCGGGGAGCTGTTTTTT
CSAKGVHTGELFF
>TRBJ2-5|TRBV29-1|few|NA
TGCAGCGTCCTCAAGGCGGGCCCCCCGGCGGGGACCCAGTACTTC
CSVLKAGPPAGTQYF
>TRBJ2-7|TRBV6-2/TRBV6-3|NA|TRBD1
TGTGCCAGCAGTTACAGACAGGGAGCTTACTCCTACGAGCAGTACTTC
CASSYRQGAYSYEQYF
>TRBJ2-7|TRBV6-5|many|NA
TGTGCCAGCAGTTACTCGGGGCACGAGCAGTACTTC
CASSYSGHEQYF
>TRBJ2-7|TRBV12-3/TRBV12-4|NA|NA
TGTGCCAGCAGTTTAGTCACTAGCTCTAGCGAGCAGTACTTC
CASSLVTSSSEQYF
>TRBJ2-7|TRBV11-2|many|NA
TGTGCCAGCAGCATGCAAATCGAATCCTACGAGCAGTACTTC
CASSMQIESYEQYF
>TRBJ2-3|TRBV7-6|NA|TRBD2
TGTGCCAGCAGCTTGCGTCCTAGCGGTCACACAGATACGCAGTATTTT
CASSLRPSGHTDTQYF
>TRBJ1-4|TRBV5-5|many|TRBD1
TGTGCCAGCAGTTCCGGGACAGTTAATGAAAAACTGTTTTTT
CASSSGTVNEKLFF
>TRBJ2-3|TRBV3-1|few|TRBD2
TGTGCCAGCAGCCAAGACCCAGCGGGAATCACAGATACGCAGTATTTT
CASSQDPAGITDTQYF
>TRBJ1-3|TRBV5-5|few|NA
TGTGCCAGCAGCCCGGCCTTGAGTTCCTCCATTTTGAGTAGGAGCTCTGGAAACACCATATATTTT
CASSPALSSSILSRSSGNTIYF
>TRBJ2-5|TRBV20-1|few|NA
TGCAGTGCTAGTCCGGACAGTGGAGAGACCCAGTACTTC
CSASPDSGETQYF
>TRBJ1-1|TRBV7-6|many|NA
TGTGCCAGCAGCGCGTTACCGAACACTGAAGCTTTCTTT
CASSALPNTEAFF
>TRBJ1-4|TRBV19|NA|NA
TGTGCCAGTAGCGCGGCCGGGACACAAACTAATGAAAAACTGTTTTTT
CASSAAGTQTNEKLFF